One and the same sample provided the 23 T cell receptor beta chains below, sequenced in a study of blood T cell repertoires in COVID-19. This table comes from immunoSEQ multiplex PCR, and its TCRdb copy is limited to in-frame clones, with some not included. The sample has about 250,000 clones, roughly 90% seen once. Source material: peripheral blood. These TCRs come from a woman in her thirties or forties who had recovered from COVID-19.

The chain is built from TRBV7-9 and TRBJ2-5; D is ambiguous. From germline, CDR1 is SEHNR and CDR2 FQNEAQ (reference sequence). The CDR3 spans 12 residues. V was clipped by 3 bases and J by 2 bases, with 4 bases between them. The CDR3, as DNA: TGTGCCAGCAGCTTCGGGCAAGAGACCCAGTACTTC. Protein sequence: CASSFGQETQYF.

The rearrangement links TRBV9 to TRBJ2-3; 9 bases map to TRBD2. The CDR3 is 15 residues long. The J segment lost 1 base and the V segment lost 3 bases, leaving 3 bases of the junction unmatched. Germline lookup yields CDR1 SGDLS and CDR2 YYNGEE. CDR3 region: CASSGREGGTDTQYF. The CDR3 DNA follows: TGTGCCAGCAGCGGGCGGGAGGGTGGCACAGATACGCAGTATTTT.

This rearrangement joins TRBV30 to TRBJ2-5; 7 nucleotides match TRBD2. Germline loops: CDR1 GTSNPN, CDR2 SVGIG (reference sequence). With 1 base clipped from V and 5 bases from J, the junction kept 10 bases outside the gene matches. This CDR3 has 15 residues. The CDR3 DNA is TGTGCCTGGAGTGGCCGTTCGGCGGGAGAGGAGACCCAGTACTTC. This gives the protein CAWSGRSAGEETQYF.

This rearrangement joins TRBV7-8 to TRBJ2-1; D gene unclear. The V and J ends lost 3 bases and 0 bases respectively, with 6 bases between them. There are 14 residues in the CDR3. From germline, CDR1 is SGHVS and CDR2 FQNEAQ. The CDR3 DNA reads as TGTGCCAGCAGCTTGGAGAGCTCCTACAATGAGCAGTTCTTC. Protein: CASSLESSYNEQFF. Supplemented by reference TRBV7-8 and TRBJ2-1, the full variable domain reads GAGVSQSPRYKVAKRGQDVALRCDPISGHVSLFWYQQALGQGPEFLTYFQNEAQLDKSGLPSDRFFAERPEGSVSTLKIQRTQQEDSAVYLCASSLESSYNEQFFGPGTRLTVL.

The rearrangement uses TRBV5-6 and TRBJ2-7; 9 nucleotides match TRBD1. V dropped 0 bases and J dropped 3; count of bases not matched to a gene: 4. Germline CDR1 SGHDT, CDR2 YYEEEE. The CDR3 extends over 15 amino acids. The CDR3 DNA reads as TGTGCCAGCAGCTTGGATGGACAGGGGCACTACGAGCAGTACTTC. This sequence encodes CASSLDGQGHYEQYF.

This clone was observed once. V and J are TRBV11-2 and TRBJ2-1; 11 positions agree with TRBD2. CDR1 is SGHAT, CDR2 FQNNGV, per germline. J was trimmed by 15 bases and V by 2 bases; bases with no gene match: 3. This CDR3 region has 12 residues. As DNA, the CDR3 is TGTGCCAGCAGCTTAATGACTAGCGGGATGTTCTTC. It specifies CASSLMTSGMFF.

The gene calls are TRBV5-4 and TRBJ2-7; 7 positions agree with TRBD1. The CDR3 is 15 residues long. Germline V lookup: CDR1 SGHNT, CDR2 YYREEE (reference sequence). J lost 0 bases, V lost 5 bases, and 8 bases had no gene match. The CDR3, as DNA: TGTGCCAGCAGTCAAGGGGGCTACAGCTCCTACGAGCAGTACTTC. Residues: CASSQGGYSSYEQYF.

This rearrangement joins TRBV7-9 to TRBJ1-2, with TRBD1 as a possible D gene (5 bases). The germline V gene encodes CDR1 SEHNR and CDR2 FQNEAQ (reference sequence). The CDR3 is made up of 12 amino acids. Trimming removed 1 base at V and 5 bases at J, with 5 bases between. CDR3 sequence: CASSLEGYGYTF. DNA of the CDR3: TGTGCCAGCAGCTTAGAGGGGTATGGCTACACCTTC.

This chain connects TRBV28 to TRBJ2-1; tentatively, D is TRBD2 (6 bases). V was shortened by 2 bases and J by 7 bases, with 15 bases between the two germline ends. Germline V CDR1 and CDR2: MDHEN, SYDVKM. The CDR3 covers 15 residues. CDR3 in DNA: TGTGCCAGCAGTTTAGAGTGGGGGGTAGGTAATGAGCAGTTCTTC. Residues: CASSLEWGVGNEQFF. Filled out from reference TRBV28 and TRBJ2-1, the complete variable domain reads DVKVTQSSRYLVKRTGEKVFLECVQDMDHENMFWYRQDPGLGLRLIYFSYDVKMKEKGDIPEGYSVSREKKERFSLILESASTNQTSMYLCASSLEWGVGNEQFFGPGTRLTVL.

Note on this clone: Relative to the germline gene, one junction end is altered; a read error may explain this. The V call is TRBV2, the J call TRBJ1-3; 10 positions match TRBD1. The germline V gene has CDR1 SNHLY and CDR2 FYNNEI. The CDR3 length is 11 residues. The CDR3 DNA is TGTGCCGGCAGATCCGGGACAGGGGTCTATTTT. Amino acid sequence: CAGRSGTGVYF.

V usage is TRBV3-1 (or the pseudogene TRBV3-2) and J usage is TRBJ2-7; TRBD2 matches at 10 bases. Losses at the gene ends were 2 bases for V and 3 bases for J; bases not matched to a gene: 13. The germline V gene has CDR1 LGHDT and CDR2 YNNKEL (reference sequence). CDR3 length: 18 amino acids. The CDR3, as DNA: TGTGCCAGCAGCCAATCGGCTAGCGGGGGATGGGGTGGCTACGAGCAGTACTTC. Its translation is CASSQSASGGWGGYEQYF.

V is TRBV28 and J is TRBJ2-1, with 9 bases lining up with TRBD2. V was pared by 8 bases and J by 5 bases, with 16 bases of the junction left unmatched. Germline CDR1 is MDHEN and CDR2 is SYDVKM. The CDR3 runs 17 residues. The CDR3 bases are TGTGCCAGCGGGATGCAAGCGGGAGGATCTTGGAACAATGAGCAGTTCTTC. Its protein product is CASGMQAGGSWNNEQFF. Using reference TRBV28 and TRBJ2-1 for the parts outside the CDR3, the full variable domain is DVKVTQSSRYLVKRTGEKVFLECVQDMDHENMFWYRQDPGLGLRLIYFSYDVKMKEKGDIPEGYSVSREKKERFSLILESASTNQTSMYLCASGMQAGGSWNNEQFFGPGTRLTVL.

V usage is TRBV2 and J usage is TRBJ1-6; D ambiguous. Trimming took 7 bases from V and 7 from J, leaving 17 bases between them. Germline V lookup: CDR1 SNHLY, CDR2 FYNNEI. CDR3 length: 15 amino acids. CDR3 nucleotides: TGTGCCAGCACCCGCCAAGAGGGCAGGAATTCACCCCTCCACTTT. This codes for CASTRQEGRNSPLHF.

The V and J genes are TRBV28 and TRBJ1-4; D may be TRBD1 (6 bases). This CDR3 spans 17 amino acids. V was pared by 6 bases and J by 0 bases, with 17 bases between. CDR1 is MDHEN, CDR2 SYDVKM, per germline. This CDR3 reads CASRWAGTLATNEKLFF. Written as DNA, the CDR3 is TGTGCCAGCAGGTGGGCCGGGACACTTGCAACTAATGAAAAACTGTTTTTT.

The CDR3 loop is CASSLGRNQPQHF. CDR3 nucleotides: TGTGCCAGCAGTTTGGGGCGCAATCAGCCCCAGCATTTT. The V gene is TRBV27, the J gene TRBJ1-5; tentative D call: TRBD1 (5 bases). Trimming cost V 3 bases and J 2 bases, with 5 bases left between them. The germline V gene has CDR1 MNHEY and CDR2 SMNVEV (reference sequence). There are 13 residues in the CDR3.

This clone was seen a few times. The chain recombines TRBV2 with TRBJ2-7; 7 bases fit TRBD2. Trimming at V came to 9 bases and at J to 6 bases, leaving 8 bases not matched to a gene. The CDR3 is 12 residues long. CDR1 is SNHLY and CDR2 is FYNNEI in the germline V gene. CDR3 bases: TGTGCCAGGCGGGAGTTACGGGGCGAGCAGTACTTC. Its translation is CARRELRGEQYF.

This chain links TRBV5-1 with TRBJ1-1; 9 bases align to TRBD1. Germline lookup yields CDR1 SGHRS and CDR2 YFSETQ. The V segment lost 3 bases and the J segment 3 bases; nucleotides outside the gene matches: 6. The CDR3 is 15 amino acids. CDR3 sequence (DNA): TGCGCCAGCAGCTCTACAGGGGGCGAAGACACTGAAGCTTTCTTT. It specifies CASSSTGGEDTEAFF.

The V and J genes are TRBV24-1 and TRBJ2-3, with TRBD2 identical over 11 bases. The J segment lost 0 bases and the V segment lost 3 bases, leaving 7 bases of the junction unmatched. The CDR3 spans 18 residues. CDR1 and CDR2 from the germline V gene are KGHDR and SFDVKD. The CDR3 sequence is CATSDPGTSGTSTDTQYF. The CDR3 coding sequence is TGTGCCACCAGTGATCCCGGGACTAGCGGAACCAGCACAGATACGCAGTATTTT.

This chain links TRBV7-9 with TRBJ1-3, with D maybe TRBD1 (6 bases). The germline V gene has CDR1 SEHNR and CDR2 FQNEAQ (reference sequence). V was pared by 1 base and J by 4 bases, with 8 bases between. The CDR3 length is 14 residues. This CDR3 is CASSLGGLGNTIYF. The CDR3, as DNA: TGTGCCAGCAGCTTAGGGGGGCTAGGAAACACCATATATTTT. Full variable domain (rest looked up from reference TRBV7-9 and TRBJ1-3): DTGVSQNPRHKITKRGQNVTFRCDPISEHNRLYWYRQTLGQGPEFLTYFQNEAQLEKSRLLSDRFSAERPKGSFSTLEIQRTEQGDSAMYLCASSLGGLGNTIYFGEGSWLTVV.

The chain employs TRBV19 and TRBJ1-6; D might be TRBD1 (5 bases). Per the germline V gene, CDR1 is LNHDA and CDR2 is SQIVND (reference sequence). The V end was cut by 3 bases, the J end by 10 bases, with 7 bases between. The CDR3 sequence is 12 residues long. This CDR3 is CASSISGSPLHF. CDR3 nucleotides: TGTGCCAGTAGTATTTCAGGGTCACCCCTCCACTTT.

This clone was observed once. The chain joins TRBV3-1 (or the pseudogene TRBV3-2) to TRBJ2-1; D call uncertain. CDR3 size: 13 residues. The ends were cut back, 5 bases at V and 3 bases at J, with 8 bases in the middle. The germline V gene has CDR1 LGHDT and CDR2 YNNKEL (reference sequence). The CDR3 protein is CASSVTDYNEQFF. CDR3 bases: TGTGCCAGCAGCGTTACAGACTACAATGAGCAGTTCTTC.

The chain is built from TRBV6-2 or TRBV6-3 and TRBJ2-7; 9 nucleotides line up with TRBD2. Trimming cost V 6 bases and J 3 bases; bases outside gene matches: 12. Germline CDR1 MNHEY, CDR2 SVGEGT. The CDR3 covers 16 residues. The DNA for the CDR3 is TGTGCCAGCAGCAGTGATAGCGGGAGCAACTTCTACGAGCAGTACTTC. Encoded protein: CASSSDSGSNFYEQYF.

This rearrangement joins TRBV24-1 to TRBJ2-3, with 10 bases matching TRBD1. With 2 bases clipped from V and 3 bases from J, the junction kept 1 base outside the gene matches. Per the germline V gene, CDR1 is KGHDR and CDR2 is SFDVKD. The CDR3 is 15 residues long. CDR3 nucleotide sequence: TGTGCCACCAGTGATTGGGACAGGGGAACAGATACGCAGTATTTT. This sequence encodes CATSDWDRGTDTQYF.